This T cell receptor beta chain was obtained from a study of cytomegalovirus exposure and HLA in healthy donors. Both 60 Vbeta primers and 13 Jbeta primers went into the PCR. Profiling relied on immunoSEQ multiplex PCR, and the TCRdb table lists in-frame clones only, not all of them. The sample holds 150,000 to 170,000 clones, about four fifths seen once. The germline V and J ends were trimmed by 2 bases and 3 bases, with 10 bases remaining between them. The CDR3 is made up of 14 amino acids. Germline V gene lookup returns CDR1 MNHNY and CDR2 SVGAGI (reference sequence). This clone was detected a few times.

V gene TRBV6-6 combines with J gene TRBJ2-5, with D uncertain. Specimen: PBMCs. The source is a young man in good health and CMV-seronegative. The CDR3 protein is CASSYVPTEETQYF. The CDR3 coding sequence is TGTGCCAGCAGTTACGTTCCCACAGAAGAGACCCAGTACTTC.